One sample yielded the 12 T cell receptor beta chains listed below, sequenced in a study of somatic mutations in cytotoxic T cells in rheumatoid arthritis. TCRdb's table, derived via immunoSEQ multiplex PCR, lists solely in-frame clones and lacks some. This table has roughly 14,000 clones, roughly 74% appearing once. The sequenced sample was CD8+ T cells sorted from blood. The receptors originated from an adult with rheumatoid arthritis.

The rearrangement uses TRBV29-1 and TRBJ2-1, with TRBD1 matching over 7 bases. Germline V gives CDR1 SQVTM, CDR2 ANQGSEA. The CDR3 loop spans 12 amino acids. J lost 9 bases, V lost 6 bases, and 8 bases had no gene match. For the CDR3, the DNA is TGCAGCGTATACGACAGGGTAGGTGAGCAGTTCTTC. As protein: CSVYDRVGEQFF.

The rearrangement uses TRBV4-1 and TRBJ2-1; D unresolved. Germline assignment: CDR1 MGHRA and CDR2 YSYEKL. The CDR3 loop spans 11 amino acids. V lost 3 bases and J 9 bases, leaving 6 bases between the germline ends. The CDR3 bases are TGCGCCAGCAGCCAGGGCGGTGAGCAGTTCTTC. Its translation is CASSQGGEQFF.

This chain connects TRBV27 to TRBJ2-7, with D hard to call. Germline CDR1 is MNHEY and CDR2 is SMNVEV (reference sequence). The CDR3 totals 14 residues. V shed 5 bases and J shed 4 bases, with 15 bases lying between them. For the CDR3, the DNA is TGTGCCAGCAGTCATCCTCTTAGGATATACGAGCAGTACTTC. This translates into CASSHPLRIYEQYF.

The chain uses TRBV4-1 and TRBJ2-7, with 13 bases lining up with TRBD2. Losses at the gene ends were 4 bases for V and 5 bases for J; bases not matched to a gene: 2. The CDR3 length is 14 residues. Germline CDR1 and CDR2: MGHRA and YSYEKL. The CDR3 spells CASSLGTSGNEQYF. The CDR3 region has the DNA TGCGCCAGCAGCCTGGGGACTAGCGGGAACGAGCAGTACTTC.

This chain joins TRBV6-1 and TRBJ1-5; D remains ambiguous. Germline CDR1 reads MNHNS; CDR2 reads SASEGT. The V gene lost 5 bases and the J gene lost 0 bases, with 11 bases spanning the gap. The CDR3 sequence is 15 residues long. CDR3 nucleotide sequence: TGTGCCAGCAGTTCCGAGGACGGTAGCAATCAGCCCCAGCATTTT. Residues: CASSSEDGSNQPQHF.

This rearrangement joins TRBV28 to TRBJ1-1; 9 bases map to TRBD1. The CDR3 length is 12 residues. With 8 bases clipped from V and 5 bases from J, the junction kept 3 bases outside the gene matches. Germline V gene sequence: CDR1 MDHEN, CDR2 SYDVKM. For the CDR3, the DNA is TGTGCCAGCCGGGACAGGGTGACTGAAGCTTTCTTT. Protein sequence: CASRDRVTEAFF.

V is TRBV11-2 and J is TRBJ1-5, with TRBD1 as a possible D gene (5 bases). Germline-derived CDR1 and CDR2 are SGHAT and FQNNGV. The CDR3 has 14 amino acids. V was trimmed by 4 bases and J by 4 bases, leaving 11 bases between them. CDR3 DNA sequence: TGTGCCAGCAGCTCCGCCGGGGGAAATCAGCCCCAGCATTTT. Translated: CASSSAGGNQPQHF.

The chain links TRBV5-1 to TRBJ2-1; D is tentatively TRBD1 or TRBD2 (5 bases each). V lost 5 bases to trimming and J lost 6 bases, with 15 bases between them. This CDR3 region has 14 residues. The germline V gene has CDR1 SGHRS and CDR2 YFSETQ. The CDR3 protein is CASRALPGTNEQFF. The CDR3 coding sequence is TGCGCCAGCAGGGCCCTGCCAGGGACCAATGAGCAGTTCTTC. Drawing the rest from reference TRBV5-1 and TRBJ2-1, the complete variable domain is KAGVTQTPRYLIKTRGQQVTLSCSPISGHRSVSWYQQTPGQGLQFLFEYFSETQRNKGNFPGRFSGRQFSNSRSEMNVSTLELGDSALYLCASRALPGTNEQFFGPGTRLTVL.

The CDR3 coding sequence is TGCACCAGCAGCCAAGAAGGGGGGACTTCTCCCTACGAGCAGTACTTC. Protein sequence: CTSSQEGGTSPYEQYF. This chain uses TRBV1 with TRBJ2-7. TRBV1 is labeled a pseudogene. This CDR3 region has 16 residues.

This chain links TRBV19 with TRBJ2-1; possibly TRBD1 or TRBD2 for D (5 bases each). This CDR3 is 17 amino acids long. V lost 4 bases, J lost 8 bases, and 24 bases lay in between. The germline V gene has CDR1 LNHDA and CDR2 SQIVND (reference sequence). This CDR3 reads CASSRGPGASRWDEQFF. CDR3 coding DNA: TGTGCCAGTAGTAGAGGTCCCGGGGCTAGTCGGTGGGATGAGCAGTTCTTC.

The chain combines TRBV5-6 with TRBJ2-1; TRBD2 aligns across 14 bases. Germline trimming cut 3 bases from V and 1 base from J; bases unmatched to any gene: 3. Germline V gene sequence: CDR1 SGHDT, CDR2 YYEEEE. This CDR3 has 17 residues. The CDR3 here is CASSSTSGRGSYNEQFF. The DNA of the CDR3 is TGTGCCAGCAGCTCGACTAGCGGGAGGGGGTCCTACAATGAGCAGTTCTTC.

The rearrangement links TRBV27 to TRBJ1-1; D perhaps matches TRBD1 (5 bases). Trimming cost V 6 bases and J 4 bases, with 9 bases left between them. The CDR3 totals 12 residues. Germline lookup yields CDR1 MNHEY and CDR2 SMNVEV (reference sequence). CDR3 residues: CASRSGGTEAFF. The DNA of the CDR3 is TGTGCCAGCAGATCGGGGGGCACTGAAGCTTTCTTT.